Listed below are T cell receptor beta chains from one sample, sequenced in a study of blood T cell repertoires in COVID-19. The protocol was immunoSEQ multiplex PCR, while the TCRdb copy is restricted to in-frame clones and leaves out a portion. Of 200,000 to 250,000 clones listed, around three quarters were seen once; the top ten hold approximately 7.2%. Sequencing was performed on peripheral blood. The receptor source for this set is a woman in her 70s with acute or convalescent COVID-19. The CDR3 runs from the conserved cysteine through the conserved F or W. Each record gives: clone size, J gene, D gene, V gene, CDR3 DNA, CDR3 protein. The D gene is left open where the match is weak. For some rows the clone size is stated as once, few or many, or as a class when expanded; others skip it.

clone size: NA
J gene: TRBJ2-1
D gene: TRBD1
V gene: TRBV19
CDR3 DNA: TGTGCCAGCCGGGACAGCTCTCGGGGCGGCAACAATGAGCAGTTCTTC
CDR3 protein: CASRDSSRGGNNEQFF

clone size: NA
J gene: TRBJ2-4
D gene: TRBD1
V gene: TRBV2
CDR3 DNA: TGTGCCTGCAACCGACAGGGGGAAAACATTCAGTACTTC
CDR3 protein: CACNRQGENIQYF

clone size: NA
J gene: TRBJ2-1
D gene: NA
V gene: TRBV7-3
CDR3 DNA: TGTGCCAGCAGCCAGAGGCCAGACAATGAGCAGTTCTTC
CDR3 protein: CASSQRPDNEQFF

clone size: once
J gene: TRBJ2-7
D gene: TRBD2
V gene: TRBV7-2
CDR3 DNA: TGTGCCAGCAGCTTAGGGGCGGGGGGAAACGCCTACGAGCAGTACTTC
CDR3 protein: CASSLGAGGNAYEQYF

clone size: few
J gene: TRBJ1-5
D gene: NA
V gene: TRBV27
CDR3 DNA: TGTGCCAGCAGTTATACAGGGTCGGGAAATCAGCCCCAGCATTTT
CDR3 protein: CASSYTGSGNQPQHF

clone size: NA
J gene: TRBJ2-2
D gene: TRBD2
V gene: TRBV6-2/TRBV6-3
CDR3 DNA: TGTGCCAGCAGTCCCAGGACTAGCGGGGGGCCCGGGGAGCTGTTTTTT
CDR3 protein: CASSPRTSGGPGELFF

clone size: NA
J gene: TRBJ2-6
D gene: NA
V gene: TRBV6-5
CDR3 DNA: TGTGCCAGCAGCCGGACAGACTCTGGGGCCAACGTCCTGACTTTC
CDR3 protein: CASSRTDSGANVLTF

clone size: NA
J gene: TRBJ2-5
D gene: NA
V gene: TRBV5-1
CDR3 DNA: TGCGCCAGCAGCTTTTCGGAGTCGGGAGAGACCCAGTACTTC
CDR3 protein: CASSFSESGETQYF

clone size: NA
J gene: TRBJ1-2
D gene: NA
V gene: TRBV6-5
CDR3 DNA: TGTGCCAGCAGTCCTGACAGTAACTATGGCTACACCTTC
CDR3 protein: CASSPDSNYGYTF

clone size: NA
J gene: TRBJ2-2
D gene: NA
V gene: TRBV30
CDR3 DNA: TGTGCCTGGAGTGGATTGACAGAGGCCGGGGAGCTGTTTTTT
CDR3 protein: CAWSGLTEAGELFF

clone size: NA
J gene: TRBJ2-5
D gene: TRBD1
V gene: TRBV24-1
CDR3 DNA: TGTGCCACCAGTGACTACCGACAGGGAAGGGGAGAGACCCAGTACTTC
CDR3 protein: CATSDYRQGRGETQYF

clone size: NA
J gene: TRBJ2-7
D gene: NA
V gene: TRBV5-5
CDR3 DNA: TGTGCCAGCACCGGAGACAGGTTTGCCTACGAGCAGTACTTC
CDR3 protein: CASTGDRFAYEQYF

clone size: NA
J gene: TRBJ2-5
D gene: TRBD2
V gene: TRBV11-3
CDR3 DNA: TGTGCCAGCAGCTTAGGCGGGGGTCTTCAAGAGACCCAGTACTTC
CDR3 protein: CASSLGGGLQETQYF

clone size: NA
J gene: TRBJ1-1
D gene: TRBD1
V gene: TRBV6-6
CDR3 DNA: TGTGCCAGCAGTTACCTGGGACAGAATGAAGCTTTCTTT
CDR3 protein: CASSYLGQNEAFF

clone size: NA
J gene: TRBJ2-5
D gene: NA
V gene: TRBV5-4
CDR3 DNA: TGTGCCAGCAGCTTGGACACACAAGAGACCCAGTACTTC
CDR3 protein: CASSLDTQETQYF

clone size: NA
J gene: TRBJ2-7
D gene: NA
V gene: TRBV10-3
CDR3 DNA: TGTGCCATCAGTGTAGTCGAATACGAGCAGTACTTC
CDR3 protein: CAISVVEYEQYF

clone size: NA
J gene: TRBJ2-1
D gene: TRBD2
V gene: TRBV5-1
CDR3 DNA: TGCGCCAGCAGCTTCGGGACTAGCCCCTACAATGAGCAGTTCTTC
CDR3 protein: CASSFGTSPYNEQFF

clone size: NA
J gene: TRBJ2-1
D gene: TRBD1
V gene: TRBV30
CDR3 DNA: TGTGCCTCCAGGGACAGGTACAATGAGCAGTTCTTC
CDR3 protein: CASRDRYNEQFF

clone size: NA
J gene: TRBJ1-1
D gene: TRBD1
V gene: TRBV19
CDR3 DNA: TGTGCCAGTAGTATGCAGGGGGCAGGGAACACTGAAGCTTTCTTT
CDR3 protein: CASSMQGAGNTEAFF

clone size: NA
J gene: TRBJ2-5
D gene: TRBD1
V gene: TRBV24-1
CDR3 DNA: TGTGCCACCAGTGATGGGACAGGGGGCCCCCAAGAGACCCAGTACTTC
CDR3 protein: CATSDGTGGPQETQYF

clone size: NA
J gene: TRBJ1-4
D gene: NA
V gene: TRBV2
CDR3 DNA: TGTGCCAGCAGAACAGCAACTAATGAAAAACTGTTTTTT
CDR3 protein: CASRTATNEKLFF

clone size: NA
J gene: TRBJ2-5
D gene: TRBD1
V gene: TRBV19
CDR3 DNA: TGTGCCAGTAGTCCTCGACAGGGCCTTGAGACCCAGTACTTC
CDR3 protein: CASSPRQGLETQYF

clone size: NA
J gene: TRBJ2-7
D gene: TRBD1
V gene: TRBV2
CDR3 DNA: TGTGCCAGCAGTGGTACAGGGGGTGTCGAGCAGTACTTC
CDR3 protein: CASSGTGGVEQYF

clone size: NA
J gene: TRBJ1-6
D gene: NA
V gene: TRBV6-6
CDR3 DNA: TGTGCCAGCAGCCGAACGGGGGGGGCTACCTCCTATAATTCACCCCTCCACTTT
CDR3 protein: CASSRTGGATSYNSPLHF

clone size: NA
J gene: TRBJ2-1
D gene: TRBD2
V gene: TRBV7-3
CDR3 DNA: TGTGCCAGCAGCTTGATCGGCGGGAGCTACAATGAGCAGTTCTTC
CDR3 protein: CASSLIGGSYNEQFF

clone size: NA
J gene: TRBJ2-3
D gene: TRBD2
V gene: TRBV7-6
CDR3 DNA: TGTGCCAGCAGCTTAGGGTCGGGGACTAGCGGGTACGATACGCAGTATTTT
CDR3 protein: CASSLGSGTSGYDTQYF

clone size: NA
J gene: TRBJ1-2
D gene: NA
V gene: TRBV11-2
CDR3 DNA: TGTGCCAGCAGCTTAGGCGGAATAGGCTACACCTTC
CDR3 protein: CASSLGGIGYTF

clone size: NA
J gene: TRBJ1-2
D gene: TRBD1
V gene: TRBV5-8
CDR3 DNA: TGTGCCAGCAGCCTGGGGACAGGGGGCTATAGGAACTATGGCTACACCTTC
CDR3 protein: CASSLGTGGYRNYGYTF

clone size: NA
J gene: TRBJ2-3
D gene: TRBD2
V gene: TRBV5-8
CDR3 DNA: TGTGCCAGCAGCCGAGCGGGGGGGGGTTTGGATACGCAGTATTTT
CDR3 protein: CASSRAGGGLDTQYF

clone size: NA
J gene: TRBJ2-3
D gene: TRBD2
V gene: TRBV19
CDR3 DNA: TGTGCCAGTAGGGAACTAGCGGGGGACCCCCGGACGCAGTATTTT
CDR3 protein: CASRELAGDPRTQYF

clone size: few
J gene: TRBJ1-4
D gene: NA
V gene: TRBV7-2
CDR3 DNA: TGTGCCAGCAGCCCTCGGGGGGGTGGCGAAAAACTGTTTTTT
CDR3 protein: CASSPRGGGEKLFF

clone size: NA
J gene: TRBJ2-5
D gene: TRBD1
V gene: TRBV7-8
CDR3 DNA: TGTGCCAGCAGCTTTAGGGGGCCCTACCAAGAGACCCAGTACTTC
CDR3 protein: CASSFRGPYQETQYF

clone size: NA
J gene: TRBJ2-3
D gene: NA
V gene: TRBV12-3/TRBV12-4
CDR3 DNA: TGTGCCAGCAGCCCTCGAGTGATAGATACGCAGTATTTT
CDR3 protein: CASSPRVIDTQYF

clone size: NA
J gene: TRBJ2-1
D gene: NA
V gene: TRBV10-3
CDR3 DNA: TGTGCCATCAACCCCGGCGACAGTTCGCGGTCGGGGCAGTTCTTC
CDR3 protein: CAINPGDSSRSGQFF

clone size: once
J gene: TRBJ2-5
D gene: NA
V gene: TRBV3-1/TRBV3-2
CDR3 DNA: TGTGCCAGCAGCCAAGACGGTGCCGTCTCTAGAGCCCAGTACTTC
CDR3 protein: CASSQDGAVSRAQYF

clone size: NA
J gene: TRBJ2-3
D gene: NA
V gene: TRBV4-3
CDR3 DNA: TGCGCCAGCAGCGTGGGGACACCCACAGATACGCAGTATTTT
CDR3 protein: CASSVGTPTDTQYF

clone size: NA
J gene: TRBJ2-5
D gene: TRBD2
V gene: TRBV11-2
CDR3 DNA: TGTGCCAGCAGCCCAGGGGGACTAGCGGGGGGAGTGGAGACCCAGTACTTC
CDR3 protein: CASSPGGLAGGVETQYF

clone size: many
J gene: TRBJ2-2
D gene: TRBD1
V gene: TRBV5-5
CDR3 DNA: TGTGCCAGCAGCTTTGGTAGGACAGGGTTTTCCGGGGAGCTGTTTTTT
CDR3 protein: CASSFGRTGFSGELFF

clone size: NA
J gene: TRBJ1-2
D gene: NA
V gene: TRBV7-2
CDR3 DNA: TGTGCCAGCAGCTTAGGAGGGACTACTAACTATGGCTACACCTTC
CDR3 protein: CASSLGGTTNYGYTF

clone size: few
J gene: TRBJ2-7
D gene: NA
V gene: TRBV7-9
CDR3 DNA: TGTGCCAGCAGCGGCGCGGGGGCCCCTTCCTACGAGCAGTACTTC
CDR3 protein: CASSGAGAPSYEQYF

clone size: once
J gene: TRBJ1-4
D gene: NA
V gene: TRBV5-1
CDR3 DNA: TGCGCCAGCAGCTTGGGCGGCGAAGGTTTTGAAAAACTGTTTTTT
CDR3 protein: CASSLGGEGFEKLFF

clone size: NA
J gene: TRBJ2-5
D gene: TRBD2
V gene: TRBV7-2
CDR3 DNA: TGTGCCAGCAGCTTATCCAGCGGGGGGACAGAAGAGACCCAGTACTTC
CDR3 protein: CASSLSSGGTEETQYF

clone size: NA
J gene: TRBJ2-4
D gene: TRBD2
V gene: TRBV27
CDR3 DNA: TGTGCCAGCAGACCAAGGCGGGTTATAGGGACTACTGGCAAAAACATTCAGTACTTC
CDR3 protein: CASRPRRVIGTTGKNIQYF

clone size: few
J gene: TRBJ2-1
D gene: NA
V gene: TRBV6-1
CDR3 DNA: TGTGCCAGCAGTGAAACCGGGGGAGCGTGGGATGAGCAGTTCTTC
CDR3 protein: CASSETGGAWDEQFF

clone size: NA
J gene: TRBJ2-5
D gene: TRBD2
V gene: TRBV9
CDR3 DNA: TGTGCCAGCAGCGTTAGCGGGGGGGAGGGGAGAGAGACCCAGTACTTC
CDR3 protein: CASSVSGGEGRETQYF

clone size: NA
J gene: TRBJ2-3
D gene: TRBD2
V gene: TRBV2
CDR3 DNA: TGTGCCAGCAGTGAATTAGGTAGCGGGGGGGCTGGCACAGATACGCAGTATTTT
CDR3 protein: CASSELGSGGAGTDTQYF